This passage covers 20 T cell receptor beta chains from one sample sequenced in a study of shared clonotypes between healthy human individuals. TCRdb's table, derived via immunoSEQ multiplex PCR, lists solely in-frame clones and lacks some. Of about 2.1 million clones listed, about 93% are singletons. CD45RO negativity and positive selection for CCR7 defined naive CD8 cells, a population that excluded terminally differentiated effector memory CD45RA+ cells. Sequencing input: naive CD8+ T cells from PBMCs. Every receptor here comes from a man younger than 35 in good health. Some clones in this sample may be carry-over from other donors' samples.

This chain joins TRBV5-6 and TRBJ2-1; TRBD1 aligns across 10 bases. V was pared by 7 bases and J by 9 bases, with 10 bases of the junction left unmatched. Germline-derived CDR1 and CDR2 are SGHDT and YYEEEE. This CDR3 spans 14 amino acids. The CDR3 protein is CASAYGTGVSEQFF. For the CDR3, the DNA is TGTGCCAGCGCTTATGGGACAGGGGTCAGTGAGCAGTTCTTC. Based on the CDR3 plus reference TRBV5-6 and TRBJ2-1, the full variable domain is DAGVTQSPTHLIKTRGQQVTLRCSPKSGHDTVSWYQQALGQGPQFIFQYYEEEERQRGNFPDRFSGHQFPNYSSELNVNALLLGDSALYLCASAYGTGVSEQFFGPGTRLTVL.

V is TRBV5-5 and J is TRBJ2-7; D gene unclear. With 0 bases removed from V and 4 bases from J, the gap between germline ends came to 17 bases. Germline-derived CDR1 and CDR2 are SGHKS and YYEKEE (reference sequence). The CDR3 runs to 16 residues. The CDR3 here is CASSLAQQRILYEQYF. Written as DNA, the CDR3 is TGTGCCAGCAGCTTGGCCCAACAGAGGATACTTTACGAGCAGTACTTC.

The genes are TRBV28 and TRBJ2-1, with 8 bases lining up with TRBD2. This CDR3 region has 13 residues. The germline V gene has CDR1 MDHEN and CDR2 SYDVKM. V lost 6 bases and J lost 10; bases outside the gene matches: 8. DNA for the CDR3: TGTGCCAGCAGGATTATCCCTAGCGGGGAGCAGTTCTTC. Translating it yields CASRIIPSGEQFF. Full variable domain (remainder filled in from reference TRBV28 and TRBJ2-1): DVKVTQSSRYLVKRTGEKVFLECVQDMDHENMFWYRQDPGLGLRLIYFSYDVKMKEKGDIPEGYSVSREKKERFSLILESASTNQTSMYLCASRIIPSGEQFFGPGTRLTVL.

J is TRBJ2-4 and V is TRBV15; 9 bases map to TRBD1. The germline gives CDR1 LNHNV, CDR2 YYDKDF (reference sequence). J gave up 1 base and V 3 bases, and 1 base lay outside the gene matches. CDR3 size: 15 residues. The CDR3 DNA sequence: TGTGCCACCAGCAGCGGACAGGGGGCCAAAAACATTCAGTACTTC. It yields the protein CATSSGQGAKNIQYF.

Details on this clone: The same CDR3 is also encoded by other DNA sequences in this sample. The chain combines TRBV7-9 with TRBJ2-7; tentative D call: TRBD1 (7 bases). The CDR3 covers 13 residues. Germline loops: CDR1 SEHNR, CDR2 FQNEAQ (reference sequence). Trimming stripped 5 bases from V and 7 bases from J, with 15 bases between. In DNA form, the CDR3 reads TGTGCCAGCAGCCCTACAGGGGCGGGGGAGCAGTACTTC. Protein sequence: CASSPTGAGEQYF.

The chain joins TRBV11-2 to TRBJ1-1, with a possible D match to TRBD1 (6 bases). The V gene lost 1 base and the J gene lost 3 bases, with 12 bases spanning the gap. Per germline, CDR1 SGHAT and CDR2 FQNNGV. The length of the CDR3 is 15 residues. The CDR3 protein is CASSLAQGLDTEAFF. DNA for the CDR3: TGTGCCAGCAGCTTAGCCCAGGGGTTAGACACTGAAGCTTTCTTT.

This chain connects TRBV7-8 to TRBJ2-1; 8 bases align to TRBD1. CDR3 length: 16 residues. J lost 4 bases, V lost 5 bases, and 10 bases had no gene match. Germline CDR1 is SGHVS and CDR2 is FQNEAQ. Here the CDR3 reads CASSPTVGTGYNEQFF. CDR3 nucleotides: TGTGCCAGCAGCCCAACGGTGGGGACAGGTTACAATGAGCAGTTCTTC. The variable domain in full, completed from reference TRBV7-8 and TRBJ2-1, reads GAGVSQSPRYKVAKRGQDVALRCDPISGHVSLFWYQQALGQGPEFLTYFQNEAQLDKSGLPSDRFFAERPEGSVSTLKIQRTQQEDSAVYLCASSPTVGTGYNEQFFGPGTRLTVL.

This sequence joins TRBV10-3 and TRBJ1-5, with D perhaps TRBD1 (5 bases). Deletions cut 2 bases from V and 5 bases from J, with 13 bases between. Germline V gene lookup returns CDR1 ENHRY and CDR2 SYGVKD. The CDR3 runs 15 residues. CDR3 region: CAISEVMGGDQPQHF. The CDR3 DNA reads TGTGCCATCAGTGAGGTGATGGGGGGGGATCAGCCCCAGCATTTT.

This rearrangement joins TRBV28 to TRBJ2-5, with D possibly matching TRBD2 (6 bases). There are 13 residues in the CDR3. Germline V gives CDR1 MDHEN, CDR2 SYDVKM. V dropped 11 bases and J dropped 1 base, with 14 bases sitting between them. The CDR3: CAGSDYLQETQYF. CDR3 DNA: TGTGCCGGATCGGACTACCTCCAAGAGACCCAGTACTTC.

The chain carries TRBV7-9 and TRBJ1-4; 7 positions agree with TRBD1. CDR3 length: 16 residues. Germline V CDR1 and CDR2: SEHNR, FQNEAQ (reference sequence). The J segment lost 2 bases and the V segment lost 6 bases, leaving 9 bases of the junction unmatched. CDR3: CASSRLQGQTNEKLFF. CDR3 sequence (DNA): TGTGCCAGCAGTCGATTACAGGGACAGACTAATGAAAAACTGTTTTTT.

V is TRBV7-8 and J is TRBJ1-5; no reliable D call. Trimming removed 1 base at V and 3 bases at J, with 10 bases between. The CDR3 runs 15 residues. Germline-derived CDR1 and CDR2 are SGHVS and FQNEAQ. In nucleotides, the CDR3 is TGTGCCAGCAGCTTAGTACCTGCAGACAATCAGCCCCAGCATTTT. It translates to CASSLVPADNQPQHF.

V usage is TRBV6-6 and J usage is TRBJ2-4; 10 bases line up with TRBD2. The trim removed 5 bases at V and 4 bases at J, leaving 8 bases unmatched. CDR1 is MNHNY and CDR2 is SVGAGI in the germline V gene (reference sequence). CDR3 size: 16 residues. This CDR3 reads CASSQVKLAGKNIQYF. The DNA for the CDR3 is TGTGCCAGCAGTCAGGTCAAACTAGCGGGAAAAAACATTCAGTACTTC.

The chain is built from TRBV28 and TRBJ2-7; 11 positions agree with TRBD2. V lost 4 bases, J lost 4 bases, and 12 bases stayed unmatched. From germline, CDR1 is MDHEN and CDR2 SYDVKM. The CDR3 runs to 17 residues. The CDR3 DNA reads TGTGCCAGCAGTTCACCACGGGAGACTAGCGGGGCATACGAGCAGTACTTC. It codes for CASSSPRETSGAYEQYF.

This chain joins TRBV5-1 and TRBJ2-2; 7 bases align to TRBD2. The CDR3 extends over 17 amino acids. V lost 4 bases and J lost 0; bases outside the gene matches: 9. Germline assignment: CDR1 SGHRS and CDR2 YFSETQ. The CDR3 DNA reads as TGCGCCAGCAGCCTTACTTCTAGCGGCGCGAACACCGGGGAGCTGTTTTTT. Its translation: CASSLTSSGANTGELFF.

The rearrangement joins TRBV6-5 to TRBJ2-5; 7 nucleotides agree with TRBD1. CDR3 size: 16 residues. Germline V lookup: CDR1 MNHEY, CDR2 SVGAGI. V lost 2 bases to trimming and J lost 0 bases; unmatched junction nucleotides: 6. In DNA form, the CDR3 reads TGTGCCAGCAGTTACAGGGGGCATCAGTACCAAGAGACCCAGTACTTC. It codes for CASSYRGHQYQETQYF.

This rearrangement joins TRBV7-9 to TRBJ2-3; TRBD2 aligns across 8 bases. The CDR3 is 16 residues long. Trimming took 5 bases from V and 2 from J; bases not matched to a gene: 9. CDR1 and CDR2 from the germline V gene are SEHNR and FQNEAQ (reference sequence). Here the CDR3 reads CASSKGASGHTDTQYF. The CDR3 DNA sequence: TGTGCCAGCAGCAAAGGGGCTAGCGGGCACACAGATACGCAGTATTTT.

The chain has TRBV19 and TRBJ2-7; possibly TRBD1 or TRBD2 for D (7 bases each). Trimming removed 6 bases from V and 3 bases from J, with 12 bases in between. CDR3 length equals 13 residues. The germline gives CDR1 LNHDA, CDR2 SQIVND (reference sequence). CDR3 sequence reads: CASSRGGNYEQYF. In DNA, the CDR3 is TGTGCCAGTAGCAGGGGGGGAAACTACGAGCAGTACTTC.

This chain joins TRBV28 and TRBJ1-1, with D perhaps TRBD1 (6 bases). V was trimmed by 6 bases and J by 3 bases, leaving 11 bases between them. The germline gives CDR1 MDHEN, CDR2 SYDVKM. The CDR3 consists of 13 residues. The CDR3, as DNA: TGTGCCAGCAGGTACGGGACACACACTGAAGCTTTCTTT. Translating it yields CASRYGTHTEAFF.

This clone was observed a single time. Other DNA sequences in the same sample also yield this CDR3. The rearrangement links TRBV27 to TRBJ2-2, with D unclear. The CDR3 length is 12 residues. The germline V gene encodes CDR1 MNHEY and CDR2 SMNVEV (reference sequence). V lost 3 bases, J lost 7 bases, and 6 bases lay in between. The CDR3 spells CASSFFGGELFF. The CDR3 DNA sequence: TGTGCCAGCAGTTTTTTCGGCGGGGAGCTGTTTTTT.

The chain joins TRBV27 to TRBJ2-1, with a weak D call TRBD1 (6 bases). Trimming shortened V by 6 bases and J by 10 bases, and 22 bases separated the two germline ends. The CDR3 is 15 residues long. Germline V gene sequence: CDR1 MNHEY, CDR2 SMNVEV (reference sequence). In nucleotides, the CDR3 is TGTGCCAGCAGACCCAGGGGTGTCCAAAACCTGGAGCAGTTCTTC. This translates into CASRPRGVQNLEQFF.